This passage covers 7 T cell receptor beta chains from one sample sequenced in a study of Graves' ophthalmopathy and Graves' hyperthyroidism. Amplification of TCR beta CDR3 regions used RNA transcripts. RT-PCR with HTBI primers came first, then second-round multiplex PCR. In TCRdb, the multiplex PCR reads were re-called with MiXCR into one record per CDR3 protein. The sample yields fewer than 650,000 distinct CDR3 sequences, roughly 20% seen once. Sample: peripheral blood. The receptor set was obtained from a woman aged 18-29 years with stable Graves' hyperthyroidism. Some clones in this sample may be carry-over from other donors' samples.

The chain has TRBV6-1 and TRBJ2-2; 7 bases are shared with TRBD2. The CDR3 is 13 residues long. Per the germline V gene, CDR1 is MNHNS and CDR2 is SASEGT. Unmatched junction bases numbered 6, after V lost 7 bases and J lost 7 bases. CDR3: CASTGGGNGELFF. CDR3 nucleotide sequence: TGTGCCAGCACTGGGGGGGGAAACGGGGAGCTGTTTTTT.

There are many counts of this clonotype. The CDR3, as DNA: TGTGCCAGCAGCTTAGGGCCCGATCAGCCCCAGCATTTT. Translation: CASSLGPDQPQHF. The V gene is TRBV13, the J gene TRBJ1-5; D is unresolved. Per the germline V gene, CDR1 is PRHDT and CDR2 is FYEKMQ (reference sequence). This CDR3 spans 13 amino acids. The V end lost 0 bases, the J end lost 5 bases, and 5 bases lay between the germline ends.

The V call is TRBV12-3 or TRBV12-4, the J call TRBJ1-1; weak D call: TRBD1 (5 bases). The germline V and J ends were trimmed by 5 bases and 3 bases, with 13 bases remaining between them. This CDR3 is 14 amino acids long. CDR3 bases: TGTGCCAGCAGTGATCCAGGGAGTGACACTGAAGCTTTCTTT. This translates into CASSDPGSDTEAFF.

The chain has TRBV6-1 and TRBJ1-1; D is uncertain. The V gene lost 7 bases and the J gene lost 1 base, with 7 bases spanning the gap. The CDR3 is made up of 12 amino acids. From germline, CDR1 is MNHNS and CDR2 SASEGT. This CDR3 is CASNTPNTEAFF. In DNA form, the CDR3 reads TGTGCCAGCAATACACCGAACACTGAAGCTTTCTTT.

This clonotype was observed many times. The genes are TRBV5-1 and TRBJ1-1; D gene uncertain. This CDR3 has 14 amino acids. Germline V CDR1 and CDR2: SGHRS, YFSETQ. Trimming cost V 3 bases and J 1 base, with 10 bases left between them. CDR3 residues: CASSSRWSNTEAFF. Here the CDR3 DNA reads TGCGCCAGCAGCTCCCGTTGGTCGAACACTGAAGCTTTCTTT.

This clonotype has a count of ten or more. The chain carries TRBV6-5 and TRBJ1-2, with D unclear. Germline-derived CDR1 and CDR2 are MNHEY and SVGAGI. The CDR3 runs 14 residues. V was shortened by 2 bases and J by 1 base, with 8 bases between the two germline ends. In DNA form, the CDR3 reads TGTGCCAGCAGTTACGCAGCGATTAACTATGGCTACACCTTC. Translation gives CASSYAAINYGYTF.

This clonotype was seen many times. The CDR3 is CASSSGTGENYGYTF. CDR3 nucleotide sequence: TGTGCCAGCAGCTCAGGGACAGGGGAAAACTATGGCTACACCTTC. The V and J genes are TRBV9 and TRBJ1-2; 10 positions match TRBD1. Germline lookup yields CDR1 SGDLS and CDR2 YYNGEE. This CDR3 comprises 15 residues. The V segment lost 4 bases and the J segment 2 bases; nucleotides outside the gene matches: 5. Looking up the rest from reference TRBV9 and TRBJ1-2 gives the full variable domain: DSGVTQTPKHLITATGQRVTLRCSPRSGDLSVYWYQQSLDQGLQFLIQYYNGEERAKGNILERFSAQQFPDLHSELNLSSLELGDSALYFCASSSGTGENYGYTFGSGTRLTVV.